Presented here are 11 T cell receptor beta chains from one specimen sequenced in a study of blood T cells in healthy people across ages. It was with a sample-barcoded 5' primer and a J-beta primer mix that a second PCR of roughly 7 to 12 cycles was run. TCRdb fed the 5' RACE reads into MiXCR, producing one record per CDR3 protein. The repertoire holds roughly 1.6 million distinct CDR3 sequences, with roughly 30% as singletons. Sample: blood. These receptors originate from a woman aged 30 to 39 in good health.

The V and J genes are TRBV5-1 and TRBJ2-5; maybe TRBD2 (5 bases). The DNA matches TRBJ2-7 better at its end, which makes the J call doubtful. Germline lookup yields CDR1 SGHRS and CDR2 YFSETQ. The length of the CDR3 is 15 residues. The CDR3 DNA reads as TGCGCCAGCAGCTTGGAAGCCGGGAATAACTACGAGCAGTACTTC. It codes for CASSLEAGNNYEQYF.

In this sample, this clonotype turned up a few times. V and J are TRBV7-6 and TRBJ2-1; D is unclear. The CDR3 length is 13 residues. Germline V lookup: CDR1 SGHVS, CDR2 FNYEAQ. V lost 6 bases to trimming and J lost 6 bases, with 12 bases between them. In nucleotides, the CDR3 is TGTGCCAGCAGTCCATGGGGAACCAATGAGCAGTTCTTC. It yields the protein CASSPWGTNEQFF.

The chain couples TRBV28 to TRBJ2-7; D is possibly TRBD2 (6 bases). The germline gives CDR1 MDHEN, CDR2 SYDVKM. With 5 bases removed from V and 3 bases from J, the gap between germline ends came to 20 bases. CDR3 length: 16 amino acids. CDR3 loop: CASSRTPGALIYEQYF. The CDR3 coding sequence is TGTGCCAGCAGTCGAACTCCGGGAGCACTCATCTACGAGCAGTACTTC.

This clonotype occurred a few times. V is TRBV20-1 and J is TRBJ2-1; 13 positions match TRBD2. The CDR3 loop spans 15 amino acids. The V gene end was trimmed by 0 bases and the J gene end by 10 bases; junction bases not matched to a gene: 6. Per germline, CDR1 DFQATT and CDR2 SNEGSKA (reference sequence). CDR3 nucleotide sequence: TGCAGTGCTAGAGATCGACTAGCGGGAGGTGGCGAGCAGTTCTTC. Protein sequence: CSARDRLAGGGEQFF.

A word on this clonotype: The germline gene is not matched at one end of the junction; a read error may be the cause. This chain links TRBV6-5 with TRBJ2-2; weak D call: TRBD2 (5 bases). Germline V gene sequence: CDR1 MNHEY, CDR2 SVGAGI. The CDR3 runs to 14 residues. The CDR3 bases are TGTGCCAGCAGTTACGAGCATAACACCGGGGAGCGGTTTTTT. It yields the protein CASSYEHNTGERFF.

The CDR3 nucleotides are TGTGCCAGCAGCGATGGAGGATTTTACACTGAAGCTTTCTTT. This encodes CASSDGGFYTEAFF. The chain combines TRBV7-9 with TRBJ1-1; D uncertain. The CDR3 totals 14 residues. Germline lookup yields CDR1 SEHNR and CDR2 FQNEAQ (reference sequence). V lost 5 bases, J lost 3 bases, and 13 bases lay in between.

This clonotype was counted a few times. V and J are TRBV18 and TRBJ1-1; no definite D call. V was pared by 5 bases and J by 0 bases, with 7 bases between. The CDR3 is made up of 13 amino acids. Per the germline V gene, CDR1 is KGHSH and CDR2 is LQKENI. In DNA form, the CDR3 reads TGTGCCAGCTCAAAACAACTGAACACTGAAGCTTTCTTT. The encoded protein is CASSKQLNTEAFF.

This clonotype was detected a few times. CDR3 in DNA: TGTGCCTGGATGTCTCGGCAGCGGGGGTACAATGAGCAGTTCTTC. Translating gives CAWMSRQRGYNEQFF. V and J are TRBV30 and TRBJ2-1; 8 nucleotides line up with TRBD2. Per the germline V gene, CDR1 is GTSNPN and CDR2 is SVGIG (reference sequence). The trim removed 4 bases at V and 4 bases at J, leaving 9 bases unmatched. The CDR3 has 15 amino acids.

The rearrangement uses TRBV6-5 and TRBJ1-2; weak D call: TRBD1 (5 bases). The V end was cut by 2 bases, the J end by 13 bases, with 11 bases between. The CDR3 sequence is 11 residues long. CDR1 and CDR2 (germline): MNHEY, SVGAGI. The DNA for the CDR3 is TGTGCCAGCAGTTACGCCGGGGGGACCACCTTC. Its protein is CASSYAGGTTF.

This sequence joins TRBV6-1 and TRBJ1-6; no clear D. The CDR3 has 14 amino acids. V was clipped by 6 bases and J by 11 bases, with 17 bases between them. From germline, CDR1 is MNHNS and CDR2 SASEGT. This chain's CDR3 is CASSPIFGKAPLHF. In DNA form, the CDR3 reads TGTGCCAGCAGCCCGATCTTCGGCAAAGCACCCCTCCACTTT.

This clonotype was recorded a few times. The chain combines TRBV11-2 with TRBJ2-5; no clear D gene. Trimming shortened V by 2 bases and J by 2 bases, and 12 bases separated the two germline ends. Germline V gene data show CDR1 as SGHAT and CDR2 as FQNNGV. CDR3 size: 15 residues. CDR3 sequence reads: CASSLFRSTQETQYF. The CDR3 bases are TGTGCCAGCAGCTTATTCCGGTCCACACAAGAGACCCAGTACTTC.